This entry describes one T cell receptor (beta chain). This specimen comes from a study of blood T cell repertoires in COVID-19. On the study more broadly: Sample material is recorded as cDNA or gDNA derived from T cells, B-cell-depleted T cells, or PBMCs.

Using immunoSEQ multiplex PCR, the repertoire was profiled, and TCRdb retains in-frame clones only, with some absent. This sample carries around 65,000 clones, around 83% of them seen once, and the ten largest clones take roughly an eighth. Germline assignment: CDR1 SGHDN and CDR2 FVKESK. The CDR3 is 13 residues long. V was shortened by 1 base and J by 7 bases, with 10 bases between the two germline ends. The TCR was taken from a human donor in a cohort sampled during active COVID-19. The sample taken for sequencing was peripheral blood. The rearrangement uses TRBV14 and TRBJ1-1; D not certain. The CDR3 reads CASSQVRRGEAFF. CDR3 bases: TGTGCCAGCAGCCAAGTAAGGCGCGGTGAAGCTTTCTTT.